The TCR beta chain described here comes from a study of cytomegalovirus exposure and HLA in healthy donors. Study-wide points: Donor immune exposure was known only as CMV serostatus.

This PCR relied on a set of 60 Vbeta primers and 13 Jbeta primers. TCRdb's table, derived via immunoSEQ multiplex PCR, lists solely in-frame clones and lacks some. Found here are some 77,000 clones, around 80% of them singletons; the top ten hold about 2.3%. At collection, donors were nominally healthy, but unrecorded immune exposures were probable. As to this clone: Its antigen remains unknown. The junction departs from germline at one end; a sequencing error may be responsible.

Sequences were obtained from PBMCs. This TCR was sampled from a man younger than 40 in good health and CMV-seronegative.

The CDR3 bases are TGTGCCAGTAGTATCTCCCACAATGAGCAGTTCTTC. It is translated as CASSISHNEQFF. The rearrangement uses TRBV19 and TRBJ2-1; D ambiguous. Germline V lookup: CDR1 LNHDA, CDR2 SQIVND (reference sequence). CDR3 length: 12 residues.